A single sample gave rise to the 12 T cell receptor beta chains below, sequenced in a study of blood T cell repertoires in COVID-19. TCRdb's table, derived via immunoSEQ multiplex PCR, lists solely in-frame clones and lacks some. The profile shows approximately 37,000 clones, approximately 86% of them singletons. The sample was peripheral blood. The receptors were gathered from a man aged 40-50 years with active COVID-19.

This clone was seen only once. This chain links TRBV9 with TRBJ2-7; TRBD2 matches 10 bases. CDR3 length: 14 residues. CDR1 is SGDLS, CDR2 YYNGEE, per germline. The V gene end was trimmed by 4 bases and the J gene end by 3 bases; junction bases not matched to a gene: 4. CDR3 region: CASSPGLAVYEQYF. CDR3 sequence (DNA): TGTGCCAGCAGCCCTGGACTAGCGGTCTACGAGCAGTACTTC.

This chain uses TRBV11-2 with TRBJ1-4; perhaps TRBD1 as D (5 bases). Germline CDR1 and CDR2: SGHAT and FQNNGV. The germline V and J ends were trimmed by 0 bases and 8 bases, with 13 bases remaining between them. CDR3 size: 15 residues. The CDR3 spells CASSLESGLGEKLFF. CDR3 DNA sequence: TGTGCCAGCAGCTTAGAGTCAGGGCTCGGGGAAAAACTGTTTTTT.

The J gene is TRBJ2-1, the V gene TRBV10-3; 10 nucleotides match TRBD2. The V gene end was trimmed by 9 bases and the J gene end by 7 bases; junction bases not matched to a gene: 18. The CDR3 has 17 residues. From germline, CDR1 is ENHRY and CDR2 SYGVKD. Written as DNA, the CDR3 is TGTGCCATAGCGAGCGGGGTAGCGGGAGGAGGCAGAAATGAGCAGTTCTTC. Protein product: CAIASGVAGGGRNEQFF.

The rearrangement joins TRBV28 to TRBJ1-2, with 9 bases fitting TRBD1. Germline V gene data show CDR1 as MDHEN and CDR2 as SYDVKM. With V trimmed by 3 bases and J by 8 bases, 13 bases remained unmatched. This CDR3 contains 16 residues. The DNA of the CDR3 is TGTGCCAGCAGTTTTGGAAGCTCGGGACAGGGCAGAGGCTACACCTTC. It encodes CASSFGSSGQGRGYTF.

The chain carries TRBV19 and TRBJ1-2, with 8 positions matching TRBD1. CDR3 length equals 13 residues. The junction had 6 bases not matched to a gene; V was cut back by 7 bases and J by 5 bases. CDR1 LNHDA and CDR2 SQIVND come from the germline V gene (reference sequence). As DNA, the CDR3 is TGTGCCAGTAACACAGGGGGAGGTTATGGCTACACCTTC. It specifies CASNTGGGYGYTF. Complete variable domain (other parts from reference TRBV19 and TRBJ1-2): DGGITQSPKYLFRKEGQNVTLSCEQNLNHDAMYWYRQDPGQGLRLIYYSQIVNDFQKGDIAEGYSVSREKKESFPLTVTSAQKNPTAFYLCASNTGGGYGYTFGSGTRLTVV.

This chain connects TRBV4-1 to TRBJ1-1; 8 positions match TRBD1. J lost 3 bases, V lost 3 bases, and 6 bases had no gene match. The germline V gene encodes CDR1 MGHRA and CDR2 YSYEKL. This CDR3 has 15 amino acids. CDR3 DNA: TGCGCCAGCAGCCAGACCCCGGACAGGGACACTGAAGCTTTCTTT. Encoded protein: CASSQTPDRDTEAFF.

V and J are TRBV15 and TRBJ2-1; D is possibly TRBD1 (5 bases). This CDR3 spans 18 amino acids. Germline values: CDR1 LNHNV, CDR2 YYDKDF (reference sequence). The V end lost 3 bases, the J end lost 1 base, and 19 bases lay between the germline ends. CDR3 DNA: TGTGCCACCAGCAGCGGCGCCCGAACAGGTATTTCCTACAATGAGCAGTTCTTC. Translation: CATSSGARTGISYNEQFF.

The V call is TRBV5-1, the J call TRBJ2-4; D is possibly TRBD1 (5 bases). The CDR3 runs to 16 residues. Germline CDR1 is SGHRS and CDR2 is YFSETQ. Trimming left V 1 base short and J 6 bases short, with 17 bases between. CDR3 sequence reads: CASSLYHVAGINIQYF. CDR3 DNA sequence: TGCGCCAGCAGCTTGTATCATGTGGCAGGGATAAACATTCAGTACTTC.

Worth noting for this clone: At the DNA level, this CDR3 is encoded by other sequences in the same sample as well. The chain has TRBV5-1 and TRBJ1-1, with 7 nucleotides matching TRBD1. This CDR3 spans 14 amino acids. CDR1 is SGHRS, CDR2 YFSETQ, per germline. V was pared by 1 base and J by 1 base, with 1 base of the junction left unmatched. The CDR3 sequence: CASSLRQGNTEAFF. The CDR3 DNA reads TGCGCCAGCAGCTTGAGACAGGGGAACACTGAAGCTTTCTTT.

The V gene is TRBV19, the J gene TRBJ2-7, with D hard to call. Per the germline V gene, CDR1 is LNHDA and CDR2 is SQIVND (reference sequence). The CDR3 covers 14 residues. V shed 7 bases and J shed 3 bases, with 16 bases lying between them. The CDR3 region is CASTPGPANYEQYF. The DNA for the CDR3 is TGTGCCAGTACCCCAGGCCCGGCTAACTACGAGCAGTACTTC.

This clone was counted between two and nine times. The chain couples TRBV11-2 to TRBJ1-1, with no clear D. CDR1 and CDR2 from the germline V gene are SGHAT and FQNNGV. Trimming removed 7 bases at V and 3 bases at J, with 15 bases between. The CDR3 covers 14 residues. DNA of the CDR3: TGTGCCAGCAATTCCCTGAACACCTACACTGAAGCTTTCTTT. This gives the protein CASNSLNTYTEAFF.

V gene TRBV10-3 combines with J gene TRBJ1-6, with 7 nucleotides matching TRBD1. The CDR3 consists of 15 residues. CDR1 and CDR2 from the germline V gene are ENHRY and SYGVKD. Trimming at V came to 0 bases and at J to 8 bases, leaving 4 bases not matched to a gene. The CDR3 here is CAISESGGRDSPLHF. CDR3 sequence (DNA): TGTGCCATCAGTGAGTCAGGGGGCCGGGATTCACCCCTCCACTTT.